A single sample is the source of the 27 T cell receptor beta chains below, sequenced in a study of OX40 agonist ivuxolimab in advanced cancers. TCRdb keeps only in-frame clones here, not all; method: immunoSEQ multiplex PCR. The sample has around 62,000 clones; roughly nine tenths are singletons. The sample in question was CD4+ or CD8+ T cells sorted from blood, obtained in a trial of the OX40 agonist ivuxolimab. The receptor source for this set is an adult with an advanced solid tumor such as melanoma, head and neck, liver or kidney cancer.

This rearrangement joins TRBV7-2 to TRBJ2-3; the match to TRBD2 covers 11 bases. V trimming: 0 bases; J trimming: 6 bases; junction bases outside the gene matches: 5. Germline V lookup: CDR1 SGHTA, CDR2 FQGNSA. The CDR3 contains 16 residues. The CDR3 bases are TGTGCCAGCAGCTTAGCGAGACTAGCGGGACAGGATACGCAGTATTTT. Its protein product is CASSLARLAGQDTQYF. The full variable domain, rest sourced from reference TRBV7-2 and TRBJ2-3, is GAGVSQSPSNKVTEKGKDVELRCDPISGHTALYWYRQSLGQGLEFLIYFQGNSAPDKSGLPSDRFSAERTGGSVSTLTIQRTQQEDSAVYLCASSLARLAGQDTQYFGPGTRLTVL.

The chain employs TRBV5-4 and TRBJ2-7; 14 bases align to TRBD2. The CDR3 runs 14 residues. Per the germline V gene, CDR1 is SGHNT and CDR2 is YYREEE (reference sequence). V dropped 4 bases and J dropped 7; count of bases not matched to a gene: 4. Written as DNA, the CDR3 is TGTGCCAGCAGCCGACTAGCGGGGGGGACGGAGCAGTACTTC. As protein: CASSRLAGGTEQYF.

The chain recombines TRBV18 with TRBJ2-3, with 7 bases matching TRBD2. The CDR3 consists of 16 residues. The V segment lost 3 bases and the J segment 2 bases; nucleotides outside the gene matches: 8. CDR1 is KGHSH, CDR2 LQKENI, per germline. As DNA, the CDR3 is TGTGCCAGCTCACCCCTCCAAAGCGGGAACACAGATACGCAGTATTTT. Its protein product is CASSPLQSGNTDTQYF.

The rearrangement uses TRBV6-6 and TRBJ2-3; tentatively, D is TRBD2 (5 bases). V lost 10 bases and J lost 2, with 16 bases in between. The CDR3 runs 14 residues. Germline V CDR1 and CDR2: MNHNY, SVGAGI (reference sequence). The CDR3 coding sequence is TGTGCCATACGGAAGGACTTATACACAGATACGCAGTATTTT. Its translation: CAIRKDLYTDTQYF.

V gene TRBV9 combines with J gene TRBJ2-7; 7 bases agree with TRBD2. The V gene end was trimmed by 3 bases and the J gene end by 9 bases; junction bases not matched to a gene: 12. The germline CDR1 and CDR2 sequences are SGDLS and YYNGEE. The CDR3 runs 14 residues. CDR3 protein: CASSGGGPREVQYF. CDR3 bases: TGTGCCAGCAGCGGTGGGGGTCCCCGGGAGGTGCAGTACTTC.

The chain links TRBV7-9 to TRBJ2-7, with 13 bases matching TRBD2. The germline V gene encodes CDR1 SEHNR and CDR2 FQNEAQ (reference sequence). The CDR3 covers 18 residues. V shed 4 bases, J shed 3 bases, and the junction held 12 bases outside the gene matches. The CDR3 nucleotides are TGTGCCAGCAGCTCCGGACTAGCGGGAGACCATTACTACTACGAGCAGTACTTC. This translates into CASSSGLAGDHYYYEQYF.

The chain has TRBV19 and TRBJ1-1, with D uncertain. Germline V CDR1 and CDR2: LNHDA, SQIVND (reference sequence). This CDR3 is built from 14 residues. Trimming took off 3 bases at V and 1 base at J, with 9 bases between the two ends. Here the CDR3 reads CASSIMLANTEAFF. The DNA for the CDR3 is TGTGCCAGTAGTATTATGCTGGCGAACACTGAAGCTTTCTTT.

CDR3: CASSHLAGGFQETQYF. The CDR3 coding sequence is TGTGCCAGCAGCCATCTAGCGGGAGGGTTTCAAGAGACCCAGTACTTC. V is TRBV14 and J is TRBJ2-5; 12 nucleotides line up with TRBD2. With 3 bases clipped from V and 2 bases from J, the junction kept 4 bases outside the gene matches. The CDR3 runs to 16 residues. Per germline, CDR1 SGHDN and CDR2 FVKESK. Full variable domain (rest looked up from reference TRBV14 and TRBJ2-5): EAGVTQFPSHSVIEKGQTVTLRCDPISGHDNLYWYRRVMGKEIKFLLHFVKESKQDESGMPNNRFLAERTGGTYSTLKVQPAELEDSGVYFCASSHLAGGFQETQYFGPGTRLLVL.

The J gene is TRBJ2-7, the V gene TRBV9, with 7 bases aligning to TRBD1. The V and J ends lost 6 bases and 2 bases, in that order; junction bases with no gene match: 11. Germline V lookup: CDR1 SGDLS, CDR2 YYNGEE. The CDR3 length is 15 residues. The CDR3, as DNA: TGTGCCAGCACCCCAACGGACAGGTCGACCTACGAGCAGTACTTC. Amino acid sequence: CASTPTDRSTYEQYF.

This chain links TRBV10-2 with TRBJ2-5; TRBD2 is a possible D gene (6 bases). Trimming pared 11 bases from V and 5 bases from J, leaving 18 bases between. The V gene's germline CDR1 is WSHSY and CDR2 SAAADI. The CDR3 has 13 residues. CDR3 DNA: TGCGCCTCCAGTTTGGGGAGGTGGGAGACCCAGTACTTC. Translated, it gives CASSLGRWETQYF.

The chain has TRBV29-1 and TRBJ2-3; TRBD2 aligns across 13 bases. This CDR3 is 15 amino acids long. In germline, CDR1 is SQVTM, CDR2 ANQGSEA. V lost 5 bases to trimming and J lost 0 bases; unmatched junction nucleotides: 2. DNA for the CDR3: TGCAGCGTTCAGGGACTAGCGGGGAGCACAGATACGCAGTATTTT. It encodes CSVQGLAGSTDTQYF.

Only a few counts were recorded for this clone. The V and J genes are TRBV7-9 and TRBJ1-4; D not certain. The length of the CDR3 is 11 residues. Trimming removed 7 bases from V and 7 bases from J, with 7 bases in between. The germline gives CDR1 SEHNR, CDR2 FQNEAQ (reference sequence). The CDR3: CASTLTEKLFF. The CDR3 DNA reads TGTGCCAGCACCTTGACTGAAAAACTGTTTTTT.

This rearrangement joins TRBV7-9 to TRBJ1-2; weak D call: TRBD1 (6 bases). The CDR3 contains 14 residues. In germline, CDR1 is SEHNR, CDR2 FQNEAQ (reference sequence). V dropped 6 bases and J dropped 7 bases, with 18 bases sitting between them. The CDR3 coding sequence is TGTGCCAGCAGTTCCCTCCGCCGGGACACTGGCTACACCTTC. It translates to CASSSLRRDTGYTF. The full variable domain, with the rest looked up from reference TRBV7-9 and TRBJ1-2, is DTGVSQNPRHKITKRGQNVTFRCDPISEHNRLYWYRQTLGQGPEFLTYFQNEAQLEKSRLLSDRFSAERPKGSFSTLEIQRTEQGDSAMYLCASSSLRRDTGYTFGSGTRLTVV.

The genes are TRBV21-1 and TRBJ1-5; the table's D call, TRBD1, has no DNA check behind it. TRBV21-1 is tagged as a pseudogene. CDR3 length: 17 amino acids. The CDR3 sequence is CASSKAPGTGSNQPQHF. CDR3 bases: TGTGCCAGCAGCAAAGCGCCGGGGACAGGCTCTAATCAGCCCCAGCATTTT.

The chain has TRBV10-3 and TRBJ1-2; TRBD1 might be the D (6 bases). Germline-derived CDR1 and CDR2 are ENHRY and SYGVKD. The CDR3 extends over 13 amino acids. V was shortened by 3 bases and J by 6 bases, with 11 bases between the two germline ends. CDR3 sequence: CAISDNRDHGYTF. The DNA for the CDR3 is TGTGCCATCAGTGACAACAGGGACCATGGCTACACCTTC.

The genes are TRBV11-1 and TRBJ2-1; 12 bases match TRBD2. The CDR3 covers 16 residues. The V segment lost 2 bases and the J segment 2 bases; nucleotides outside the gene matches: 1. Germline CDR1 is SGHAT and CDR2 is FQDESV (reference sequence). The CDR3 reads CASSLRLAGAYNEQFF. CDR3 in DNA: TGTGCCAGCAGCTTACGACTAGCGGGAGCCTACAATGAGCAGTTCTTC.

This chain links TRBV2 with TRBJ1-1, with 8 bases identical to TRBD1. CDR1 and CDR2 from the germline V gene are SNHLY and FYNNEI. The CDR3 contains 15 residues. V shed 5 bases, J shed 5 bases, and the junction held 10 bases outside the gene matches. The CDR3, as DNA: TGTGCCAGCAGTTCGGACAGGGCTGCAAGTACTGAAGCTTTCTTT. Its protein is CASSSDRAASTEAFF.

The chain links TRBV10-1 to TRBJ2-1; perhaps TRBD2 as D (5 bases). The germline CDR1 and CDR2 sequences are WNHNN and SYGVQD (reference sequence). V dropped 4 bases and J dropped 0 bases, with 7 bases sitting between them. The CDR3 totals 14 residues. The DNA of the CDR3 is TGCGCCAGCAGTGCGGGGAGCTCCTACAATGAGCAGTTCTTC. This gives the protein CASSAGSSYNEQFF.

This rearrangement joins TRBV18 to TRBJ1-2; 9 bases match TRBD1. CDR1 is KGHSH, CDR2 LQKENI, per germline. V trimming: 2 bases; J trimming: 6 bases; junction bases outside the gene matches: 7. This CDR3 is 15 amino acids long. Here the CDR3 reads CASSPTGQGGNGYTF. As DNA, the CDR3 is TGTGCCAGCTCACCAACGGGACAGGGAGGAAATGGCTACACCTTC.

This sequence joins TRBV28 and TRBJ1-2; D perhaps matches TRBD1 (6 bases). Germline values: CDR1 MDHEN, CDR2 SYDVKM. This CDR3 spans 15 amino acids. Trimming pared 6 bases from V and 3 bases from J, leaving 17 bases between. The CDR3 DNA reads TGTGCCAGCAGCCCGGGGGGGGCGCGTGACTATGGCTACACCTTC. It codes for CASSPGGARDYGYTF.

The V gene is TRBV6-8, the J gene TRBJ1-2; the D gene is possibly TRBD1 (6 bases). CDR3 length equals 13 residues. Germline V gene data show CDR1 as MNHGY and CDR2 as SAAAGT. The germline V and J ends were trimmed by 5 bases and 8 bases, with 15 bases remaining between them. The CDR3 loop reads CASSPTGINGYTF. The DNA of the CDR3 is TGTGCCAGCAGTCCCACAGGGATCAACGGCTACACCTTC.

The chain recombines TRBV9 with TRBJ2-2; D not certain. Trimming removed 3 bases from V and 7 bases from J, with 7 bases in between. Germline-derived CDR1 and CDR2 are SGDLS and YYNGEE. The CDR3 consists of 12 residues. The CDR3 coding sequence is TGTGCCAGCAGCGGGAGAAACGGGGAGCTGTTTTTT. Its protein is CASSGRNGELFF.

This clone was observed a single time. CDR3 DNA sequence: TGCGCCAGCCTGGACCTTTCTGGGGCCAACGTCCTGACTTTC. It yields the protein CASLDLSGANVLTF. V gene TRBV5-1 combines with J gene TRBJ2-6; no reliable D call. V lost 7 bases and J 1 base, leaving 9 bases between the germline ends. The CDR3 has 14 amino acids. Germline CDR1 is SGHRS and CDR2 is YFSETQ.

This chain joins TRBV5-1 and TRBJ2-2; 12 positions match TRBD2. Per the germline V gene, CDR1 is SGHRS and CDR2 is YFSETQ. The trim removed 4 bases at V and 7 bases at J, leaving 11 bases unmatched. The CDR3 runs to 17 residues. CDR3 DNA: TGCGCCAGCAGCGTCTCTCTAGCGGGAGGGCCCAACGGGGAGCTGTTTTTT. Its protein is CASSVSLAGGPNGELFF.

The chain is built from TRBV3-2 and TRBJ2-1; the table assigns TRBD2, which was not confirmed against the DNA. TRBV3-2 represents a pseudogene. This CDR3 is built from 9 residues. The CDR3 nucleotides read TGTGCCAGCAGCCAAGATACGGTCTTC. Translation: CASSQDTVF.

The genes are TRBV27 and TRBJ2-1, with 15 bases fitting TRBD2. CDR1 is MNHEY, CDR2 SMNVEV, per germline (reference sequence). The CDR3 has 16 residues. The V segment lost 6 bases and the J segment 10 bases; nucleotides outside the gene matches: 10. The CDR3 sequence: CASRALGLAGGQEQFF. DNA for the CDR3: TGTGCCAGCAGAGCCCTGGGACTAGCGGGAGGTCAGGAGCAGTTCTTC.

The chain joins TRBV6-5 to TRBJ1-1; the D is unclear. This CDR3 has 14 residues. The germline V gene encodes CDR1 MNHEY and CDR2 SVGAGI. The V end lost 7 bases, the J end lost 1 base, and 13 bases lay between the germline ends. For the CDR3, the DNA is TGTGCCAGCACCTCCTTCCGGGCGAACACTGAAGCTTTCTTT. Encoded protein: CASTSFRANTEAFF.